This paragraph reports one T cell receptor beta chain. Assay: immunoSEQ multiplex PCR; the TCRdb copy retains only in-frame clones and omits some. The sample holds about 80,000 clones, about 92% seen once. The record originates from a study of T cell changes during pregnancy in multiple sclerosis. Trimming removed 4 bases at V and 1 base at J, with 17 bases between. The CDR3 loop spans 16 amino acids. Germline assignment: CDR1 SGHDT and CDR2 YYEEEE. Source: peripheral blood, taken before pregnancy. This receptor was taken from a female donor with multiple sclerosis, enrolled in a pregnancy study. The chain uses TRBV5-6 and TRBJ2-5; possibly TRBD2 for D (5 bases). The CDR3 coding sequence is TGTGCCAGCAGCCCGCGGGTGGGGTTTACCCAAGAGACCCAGTACTTC. Translated, it gives CASSPRVGFTQETQYF.